This T cell receptor (beta chain) was found in a study of post-analysis software for immune sequencing data. Whole-study findings and limits: Five TRBV segments, including TRBV5-6, TRBV5-1 and TRBV20-1, were more frequent in patients than controls.

About this clonotype: The target antigen is unknown.

The trim removed 3 bases at V and 6 bases at J, leaving 13 bases unmatched. This CDR3 is 17 amino acids long. Germline V gene lookup returns CDR1 KGHSH and CDR2 LQKENI. Unique-molecular-identifier-tagged TCR beta cDNA libraries were used. Input of about 0.85 to 10 million T cells yielded around 500,000 cDNA molecules. MiXCR, run by TCRdb on the PCR reads, gives a single entry per CDR3 protein. The sample has 740,000 or so distinct CDR3 sequences, 53% seen once. The clonotype originates from a girl aged 10 to 17 with multiple sclerosis. The rearrangement uses TRBV18 and TRBJ2-1; 8 bases line up with TRBD2. The material sequenced was blood. DNA for the CDR3: TGTGCCAGCTCACCTGAGGTCGGGACGGGAGGGCCCAATGAGCAGTTCTTC. It is translated as CASSPEVGTGGPNEQFF.